The next 22 T cell receptor beta chains were all read from a single sample in a study of T cell changes during pregnancy in multiple sclerosis. Clones were sequenced by immunoSEQ multiplex PCR, and TCRdb holds only the in-frame ones, with some missing. The profile covers just over 80,000 clones, with around 96% appearing a single time and under 1.2% taken by the ten largest. This specimen consisted of peripheral blood, obtained in the second trimester of pregnancy. The origin of the receptors is a female donor with multiple sclerosis, enrolled in a pregnancy study.

This rearrangement joins TRBV7-6 to TRBJ2-2, with 11 bases that match TRBD2. Germline V gene sequence: CDR1 SGHVS, CDR2 FNYEAQ. This CDR3 contains 19 residues. The V and J ends lost 1 base and 1 base, in that order; junction bases with no gene match: 8. CDR3 DNA sequence: TGTGCCAGCAGCTTAGACGGGCAAGGACTAGCGGGGAACACCGGGGAGCTGTTTTTT. It yields the protein CASSLDGQGLAGNTGELFF.

This clone was seen only once. The chain uses TRBV21-1 and TRBJ1-2; TRBD1 is the table's D call, not checked against the DNA. TRBV21-1 is a recognized pseudogene. The CDR3 runs 19 residues. The CDR3 region has the DNA TGTGCCAGCAGCAAAGGGACAGGGTCACCCTTACGTACTAACTATGGCTACACCTTC. Translation gives CASSKGTGSPLRTNYGYTF.

The J gene is TRBJ2-7, the V gene TRBV6-5; 9 bases line up with TRBD2. CDR1 and CDR2 (germline): MNHEY, SVGAGI. The V segment lost 0 bases and the J segment 3 bases; nucleotides outside the gene matches: 3. CDR3 length: 15 residues. Here the CDR3 reads CASSYSPSGDYEQYF. CDR3 nucleotides: TGTGCCAGCAGTTACTCTCCTAGCGGGGACTACGAGCAGTACTTC.

V and J are TRBV4-2 and TRBJ1-5, with D perhaps TRBD1 (5 bases). Germline values: CDR1 LGHNA, CDR2 YNFKEQ. The CDR3 contains 16 residues. V was clipped by 3 bases and J by 1 base, with 13 bases between them. CDR3 sequence: CASSQGEGLSNQPQHF. CDR3 in DNA: TGTGCCAGCAGCCAGGGCGAGGGACTCAGCAATCAGCCCCAGCATTTT.

The chain carries TRBV11-2 and TRBJ2-1; the match to TRBD2 covers 8 bases. The J segment lost 3 bases and the V segment lost 7 bases, leaving 8 bases of the junction unmatched. Germline CDR1 and CDR2: SGHAT and FQNNGV. The CDR3 runs to 15 residues. CDR3 in DNA: TGTGCCAGCACCCTCGGACTAGCAGACTACAATGAGCAGTTCTTC. This translates into CASTLGLADYNEQFF. Variable domain in full (rest from reference TRBV11-2 and TRBJ2-1): EAGVAQSPRYKIIEKRQSVAFWCNPISGHATLYWYQQILGQGPKLLIQFQNNGVVDDSQLPKDRFSAERLKGVDSTLKIQPAKLEDSAVYLCASTLGLADYNEQFFGPGTRLTVL.

V is TRBV7-3 and J is TRBJ2-2, with TRBD1 matching over 9 bases. CDR3 length equals 15 residues. The trim removed 5 bases at V and 4 bases at J, leaving 5 bases unmatched. From germline, CDR1 is SGHTA and CDR2 FQGTGA. The CDR3 here is CASSPNRGPTGELFF. For the CDR3, the DNA is TGTGCCAGCAGCCCTAACAGGGGGCCCACCGGGGAGCTGTTTTTT.

The gene calls are TRBV9 and TRBJ1-2; D unresolved. The germline gives CDR1 SGDLS, CDR2 YYNGEE. This CDR3 region has 15 residues. V lost 3 bases to trimming and J lost 5 bases, with 17 bases between them. The CDR3 loop reads CASSGIGGLRYGYTF. CDR3 nucleotides: TGTGCCAGCAGCGGGATTGGAGGCCTAAGGTATGGCTACACCTTC.

V is TRBV19 and J is TRBJ1-2; D perhaps matches TRBD1 (6 bases). The germline gives CDR1 LNHDA, CDR2 SQIVND (reference sequence). CDR3 size: 13 residues. The ends were cut back, 7 bases at V and 3 bases at J, with 12 bases in the middle. As DNA, the CDR3 is TGTGCCAGTATTCCTCAGGGGTACTATGGCTACACCTTC. Protein: CASIPQGYYGYTF.

The V call is TRBV5-4, the J call TRBJ2-2; 8 bases are a match to TRBD1. Germline loops: CDR1 SGHNT, CDR2 YYREEE (reference sequence). V was clipped by 4 bases and J by 0 bases; unmatched bases: 5. This CDR3 is 16 amino acids long. DNA of the CDR3: TGTGCCAGCAGCATGTGGGACAGGACGAACACCGGGGAGCTGTTTTTT. Protein sequence: CASSMWDRTNTGELFF.

This clone was found once. This sequence joins TRBV30 and TRBJ2-7; maybe TRBD1 (6 bases). The CDR3 loop spans 11 amino acids. Germline CDR1 is GTSNPN and CDR2 is SVGIG (reference sequence). The V end lost 7 bases, the J end lost 0 bases, and 7 bases lay between the germline ends. The CDR3 protein is CASGVSYEQYF. In DNA form, the CDR3 reads TGTGCCTCAGGGGTCTCCTACGAGCAGTACTTC.

This clone was seen a single time. This rearrangement joins TRBV2 to TRBJ2-2, with 8 bases matching TRBD1. The CDR3 length is 15 residues. Germline V gene sequence: CDR1 SNHLY, CDR2 FYNNEI. V was pared by 5 bases and J by 7 bases, with 9 bases of the junction left unmatched. CDR3 sequence: CASSFRGRTDGELFF. CDR3 bases: TGTGCCAGCAGTTTCAGGGGGCGAACTGACGGGGAGCTGTTTTTT.

The V call is TRBV5-4, the J call TRBJ2-1, with 12 bases matching TRBD1. There are 16 residues in the CDR3. Per germline, CDR1 SGHNT and CDR2 YYREEE (reference sequence). V shed 1 base and J 5 bases; nucleotides not matched to a gene: 4. This CDR3 reads CASSLTGTGGHNEQFF. The CDR3 coding sequence is TGTGCCAGCAGCTTGACCGGGACAGGGGGCCACAATGAGCAGTTCTTC.

V is TRBV30 and J is TRBJ1-1; 11 bases match TRBD1. The CDR3 loop spans 15 amino acids. J was trimmed by 2 bases and V by 2 bases; bases with no gene match: 4. Germline-derived CDR1 and CDR2 are GTSNPN and SVGIG (reference sequence). Here the CDR3 reads CAWSIGTGGNTEAFF. CDR3 coding DNA: TGTGCCTGGAGTATCGGGACAGGGGGAAACACTGAAGCTTTCTTT. The full variable domain, completed using reference TRBV30 and TRBJ1-1, is SQTIHQWPATLVQPVGSPLSLECTVEGTSNPNLYWYRQAAGRGLQLLFYSVGIGQISSEVPQNLSASRPQDRQFILSSKKLLLSDSGFYLCAWSIGTGGNTEAFFGQGTRLTVV.

This clone was picked up one time. CDR3 sequence (DNA): TGTGCCAGCAGCTCGGGACTAGCGGTGAACACCGGGGAGCTGTTTTTT. Residues: CASSSGLAVNTGELFF. This sequence joins TRBV7-9 and TRBJ2-2, with 11 bases aligning to TRBD2. Germline V gives CDR1 SEHNR, CDR2 FQNEAQ (reference sequence). There are 16 residues in the CDR3. J gave up 1 base and V 4 bases, and 2 bases lay outside the gene matches.

The V call is TRBV7-9, the J call TRBJ1-2; 7 positions match TRBD1. The CDR3 extends over 15 amino acids. Per the germline V gene, CDR1 is SEHNR and CDR2 is FQNEAQ (reference sequence). J lost 5 bases, V lost 7 bases, and 13 bases had no gene match. CDR3 loop: CASNINRDSVYGYTF. CDR3 DNA sequence: TGTGCCAGCAATATAAACCGGGACAGCGTTTATGGCTACACCTTC.

This clone was observed a few times. This sequence joins TRBV19 and TRBJ2-7; 7 bases map to TRBD1. J was trimmed by 0 bases and V by 3 bases; bases with no gene match: 5. The CDR3 runs to 15 residues. Germline lookup yields CDR1 LNHDA and CDR2 SQIVND (reference sequence). CDR3 DNA: TGTGCCAGTAGTATGCGGACAGGAGGCTCCTACGAGCAGTACTTC. This codes for CASSMRTGGSYEQYF. The full variable domain, rest sourced from reference TRBV19 and TRBJ2-7, is DGGITQSPKYLFRKEGQNVTLSCEQNLNHDAMYWYRQDPGQGLRLIYYSQIVNDFQKGDIAEGYSVSREKKESFPLTVTSAQKNPTAFYLCASSMRTGGSYEQYFGPGTRLTVT.

The DNA of the CDR3 is TGTGCCAGCAGCCCCACCGGGACTAGCGCGGAGACCCAGTACTTC. Protein sequence: CASSPTGTSAETQYF. This chain connects TRBV7-9 to TRBJ2-5; the match to TRBD2 covers 10 bases. Germline values: CDR1 SEHNR, CDR2 FQNEAQ (reference sequence). V dropped 5 bases and J dropped 5; count of bases not matched to a gene: 8. The CDR3 consists of 15 residues.

This clone has only a few counts. The sample carries other DNA sequences with the same CDR3. The chain joins TRBV19 to TRBJ1-1; 11 positions match TRBD1. Germline CDR1 reads LNHDA; CDR2 reads SQIVND (reference sequence). CDR3 size: 14 residues. Trimming cost V 4 bases and J 4 bases; bases outside gene matches: 2. CDR3: CASSTGTGGTEAFF. CDR3 DNA sequence: TGTGCCAGTAGTACAGGGACAGGGGGCACTGAAGCTTTCTTT.

This clone came up a few times. The chain uses TRBV4-2 and TRBJ2-2; 7 bases fit TRBD1. There are 16 residues in the CDR3. The ends lost 1 base at V and 0 bases at J; junction bases unmatched: 2. The V gene's germline CDR1 is LGHNA and CDR2 YNFKEQ. The CDR3 reads CASSQVGQTNTGELFF. The CDR3 DNA is TGTGCCAGCAGCCAAGTGGGACAGACGAACACCGGGGAGCTGTTTTTT.

This clone was recorded a few times. V is TRBV20-1 and J is TRBJ1-1, with D unresolved. V lost 0 bases and J 6 bases, leaving 5 bases between the germline ends. The CDR3 has 11 amino acids. Germline CDR1 DFQATT, CDR2 SNEGSKA (reference sequence). CDR3 DNA: TGCAGTGCTAGAGATCCTCCTGAAGCTTTCTTT. Translating it yields CSARDPPEAFF.

The chain recombines TRBV10-3 with TRBJ2-7; 8 bases are shared with TRBD1. CDR1 and CDR2 from the germline V gene are ENHRY and SYGVKD. The V and J ends lost 6 bases and 6 bases, in that order; junction bases with no gene match: 10. The CDR3 is made up of 14 amino acids. CDR3 sequence reads: CAIRDDRGGSEQYF. CDR3 coding DNA: TGTGCCATCAGGGATGACAGGGGAGGTAGCGAGCAGTACTTC.

The V gene is TRBV6-5, the J gene TRBJ2-7; TRBD2 might be the D (5 bases). Trimming removed 5 bases from V and 2 bases from J, with 16 bases in between. CDR3 length: 15 amino acids. Germline-derived CDR1 and CDR2 are MNHEY and SVGAGI. CDR3 amino acids: CASSRNSDPAYEQYF. DNA for the CDR3: TGTGCCAGCAGTCGAAATAGCGACCCCGCCTACGAGCAGTACTTC.